This is a list of T cell receptor beta chains from one sample in a study of early T cells in non-severe SARS-CoV-2 infection. TCRdb re-derived calls from the 5' RACE reads in MiXCR, one entry per CDR3 protein. Altogether 50,000 to 60,000 distinct CDR3 sequences are present, around 9.3% being singletons, with the ten largest covering 20%. The sample was whole blood. The receptors were sampled from an adult who was a healthcare worker with PCR-confirmed SARS-CoV-2 infection or an uninfected control (not recorded which). Both conserved end residues are part of each CDR3. D genes are given only for firm matches. Clone size is stated in some rows and not others, as once, few, many or a class when expanded.

j_gene	len	v_gene	d_gene	abundance	CDR3aa	CDR3nt
TRBJ1-1	14	TRBV12-3/TRBV12-4	-	-	CASSLGPLNTEAFF	TGTGCCAGCAGTTTGGGGCCGCTGAACACTGAAGCTTTCTTT
TRBJ2-7	14	TRBV6-1	-	-	CASSERQGGLEQYF	TGTGCCAGCAGTGAGAGGCAGGGGGGACTCGAGCAGTACTTC
TRBJ1-2	10	TRBV29-1	-	-	CSVAPGGYTF	TGCAGCGTCGCCCCTGGTGGCTACACCTTC
TRBJ1-4	16	TRBV4-1	TRBD1	few	CASSQGWTGFREKLFF	TGCGCCAGCAGCCAAGGATGGACAGGGTTTCGGGAAAAACTGTTTTTT
TRBJ1-2	12	TRBV29-1	-	many	CSVGEAGGGYTF	TGCAGCGTGGGAGAGGCGGGCGGCGGCTACACCTTC
TRBJ2-1	16	TRBV12-3/TRBV12-4	TRBD2	-	CASSPRAGVDYNEQFF	TGTGCCAGCTCACCAAGAGCGGGGGTCGATTACAATGAGCAGTTCTTC
TRBJ2-2	15	TRBV18	-	-	CASSPAVQNTGELFF	TGTGCCAGCTCACCAGCTGTCCAGAACACCGGGGAGCTGTTTTTT
TRBJ2-3	15	TRBV7-8	TRBD1	-	CASSRDRVFSMSEYF	TGTGCCAGCAGCCGTGACAGGGTCTTCTCAATGTCCGAGTATTTT
TRBJ2-1	13	TRBV6-5	-	few	CASSYSMKFKQFF	TGTGCCAGCAGTTACTCGATGAAGTTTAAGCAGTTCTTC
TRBJ2-5	14	TRBV3-1	-	few	CASSPTTAPETQYF	TGTGCCAGCAGCCCCACCACCGCCCCCGAGACCCAGTACTTC
TRBJ2-2	15	TRBV7-3	TRBD2	few	CASSLGTINAGELFF	TGTGCCAGCAGCTTAGGGACTATCAACGCCGGGGAGCTGTTTTTT
TRBJ1-1	16	TRBV27	-	many	CASSLSGRSLNTEAFF	TGTGCCAGCAGTTTATCAGGCAGGTCCCTGAACACTGAAGCTTTCTTT
TRBJ1-1	16	TRBV20-1	TRBD1	-	CSARQWSGGSRREAFF	TGCAGTGCTAGACAGTGGTCAGGGGGTAGTCGGAGGGAAGCTTTCTTT
TRBJ2-3	15	TRBV12-3/TRBV12-4	-	-	CASSDTGRSTDTQYF	TGTGCCAGCAGTGATACAGGGCGGTCAACAGATACGCAGTATTTT
TRBJ1-1	14	TRBV27	TRBD1	-	CASSLTTGITEAFF	TGTGCCAGCAGTTTAACGACAGGGATCACTGAAGCTTTCTTT
TRBJ1-6	15	TRBV14	-	-	CASSQGRQGRPPLHF	TGTGCCAGCAGCCAAGGGCGGCAGGGAAGGCCACCCCTCCACTTT
TRBJ1-1	14	TRBV6-6	-	-	CASGLFQATTEAFF	TGTGCCAGCGGTCTCTTTCAGGCTACCACTGAAGCTTTCTTT
TRBJ1-1	16	TRBV29-1	-	-	CSVEDHRNPMNTEAFF	TGCAGCGTTGAAGATCACCGAAACCCAATGAACACTGAAGCTTTCTTT
TRBJ1-1	13	TRBV20-1	-	-	CSASKELNTEAFF	TGCAGTGCTAGTAAGGAACTGAACACTGAAGCTTTCTTT
TRBJ1-6	15	TRBV7-8	-	few	CASSLRKSYNSPLHF	TGTGCCAGCAGCTTGAGGAAAAGCTATAATTCACCCCTCCACTTT
TRBJ1-1	16	TRBV6-1	-	few	CASKRDAGTLNTEAFF	TGTGCCAGCAAGCGGGACGCTGGAACCTTGAACACTGAAGCTTTCTTT
TRBJ1-6	12	TRBV7-8	TRBD1	few	CASSLRGPPLHF	TGTGCCAGCAGCTTAAGGGGGCCACCCCTCCACTTT
TRBJ1-2	14	TRBV18	-	-	CASSPPGSGYGYTF	TGTGCCAGCTCACCTCCGGGATCGGGCTATGGCTACACCTTC
TRBJ1-2	14	TRBV4-1	-	-	CASSQGAANYGYTF	TGCGCCAGCAGCCAGGGCGCAGCTAACTATGGCTACACCTTC
TRBJ1-1	14	TRBV7-9	-	few	CASSSGRDIFKAFF	TGTGCCAGCAGCTCCGGCCGGGACATCTTTAAGGCTTTCTTT
TRBJ2-5	15	TRBV5-1	-	-	CASSLDIGGGETQYF	TGCGCCAGCAGCTTGGACATAGGGGGAGGGGAGACCCAGTACTTC
TRBJ2-3	16	TRBV7-8	TRBD2	-	CASSLALLAGTDTQYF	TGTGCCAGCAGCTTAGCGCTGCTAGCGGGCACAGATACGCAGTATTTT
TRBJ1-2	15	TRBV18	TRBD1	many	CASSPRTGGGYGYTF	TGTGCCAGCTCACCACGGACAGGGGGAGGCTATGGCTACACCTTC
TRBJ2-7	14	TRBV6-5	-	few	CASSSQESSYEQYF	TGTGCCAGCAGTTCACAGGAGAGCTCCTACGAGCAGTACTTC
TRBJ2-3	12	TRBV6-1	-	few	CASSMGGYTQYF	TGTGCCAGCAGTATGGGGGGATATACGCAGTATTTT
TRBJ1-4	14	TRBV30	-	-	CAWSPSPGDEKLFF	TGTGCCTGGAGCCCCTCCCCTGGGGACGAAAAACTGTTTTTT
TRBJ1-4	19	TRBV11-3	-	-	CASSSRAELALVANEKLFF	TGTGCCAGCAGCTCTAGGGCGGAGCTCGCGTTAGTAGCTAATGAAAAACTGTTTTTT
TRBJ1-5	16	TRBV7-8	TRBD1	many	CASSLSGQGRNQPQHF	TGTGCCAGCAGCTTATCTGGACAGGGGAGGAATCAGCCCCAGCATTTT
TRBJ1-2	14	TRBV3-1	-	many	CASSHLTGNYGYTF	TGTGCCAGCAGCCATCTAACAGGGAACTATGGCTACACCTTC
TRBJ1-5	13	TRBV12-5	-	many	CASGLPPYQPQHF	TGTGCTAGTGGTTTGCCCCCTTATCAGCCCCAGCATTTT
TRBJ2-1	10	TRBV21-1	-	-	CASSMGEQFF	TGTGCCAGCAGCATGGGTGAGCAGTTCTTC
TRBJ2-1	16	TRBV7-9	TRBD2	-	CASSPQTSGGNYEQFF	TGTGCCAGCAGCCCACAGACTAGCGGGGGGAATTATGAGCAGTTCTTC
TRBJ1-5	16	TRBV5-1	-	few	CASSWMWGSSNQPQHF	TGCGCCAGCAGCTGGATGTGGGGCAGCAGCAATCAGCCCCAGCATTTT
TRBJ2-3	12	TRBV7-6	-	few	CASRSGADTQYF	TGTGCCAGCAGATCGGGGGCAGATACGCAGTATTTT
TRBJ2-7	13	TRBV10-1	TRBD1	many	CASSDPDRDEQYF	TGCGCCAGCAGTGACCCTGACAGGGACGAGCAGTACTTC
TRBJ1-1	15	TRBV7-6	-	-	CASSLVQNGPTEAFF	TGTGCCAGCAGCTTAGTCCAGAATGGTCCCACTGAAGCTTTCTTT
TRBJ1-2	18	TRBV5-1	-	-	CASSLGQTIFSGGDGYTF	TGCGCCAGCAGCTTGGGACAAACCATATTCTCCGGAGGGGACGGCTACACCTTC
TRBJ2-5	15	TRBV5-1	-	few	CASSFDRPSRETQYF	TGCGCCAGCAGCTTCGACAGGCCCTCACGGGAGACCCAGTACTTC
TRBJ1-2	16	TRBV10-3	-	-	CAISELARGINYGYTF	TGTGCCATCAGTGAGCTGGCGAGGGGTATCAACTATGGCTACACCTTC
TRBJ2-5	16	TRBV20-1	-	few	CSASGLPPGSQETQYF	TGCAGTGCTAGCGGACTTCCCCCGGGAAGCCAAGAGACCCAGTACTTC
TRBJ1-5	16	TRBV3-1	-	-	CASSQAPIDGNQPQHF	TGTGCCAGCAGCCAAGCGCCGATCGACGGGAATCAGCCCCAGCATTTT
TRBJ2-6	17	TRBV20-1	-	many	CSARAHGQFSGANVLTF	TGCAGTGCTAGAGCCCATGGACAGTTTTCTGGGGCCAACGTCCTGACTTTC
TRBJ2-1	16	TRBV3-1	-	-	CASSQRGGSLSNEQFF	TGTGCCAGCAGCCAGAGAGGGGGGTCCCTTAGTAATGAGCAGTTCTTC
TRBJ2-7	17	TRBV7-2	-	few	CASSSGTQGEVSYEQYF	TGTGCCAGCAGTTCCGGGACTCAAGGGGAAGTGAGCTACGAGCAGTACTTC
TRBJ2-5	15	TRBV7-9	-	-	CASSLTLLGRETQYF	TGTGCCAGCAGCTTAACGTTACTCGGACGGGAGACCCAGTACTTC
TRBJ1-1	14	TRBV12-3/TRBV12-4	-	few	CASSFPGRGTEAFF	TGTGCCAGCAGTTTCCCGGGGAGGGGTACTGAAGCTTTCTTT